This T cell receptor beta chain derives from a study of monozygotic twins with inflammatory bowel disease (dated by TCRdb to between 2018 and 2021). A note on the overall study: In total, approximately 28 monozygotic twin pairs made up the full study: 19 Danish pairs, all IBD-discordant, plus nine German pairs, of which four were IBD-concordant and five were IBD-discordant. Disease-associated traits were sought mainly through comparisons between IBD patients and their genetically identical healthy co-twins within discordant pairs. Each individual had, on average, about 151 000 unique TCRalpha sequences and 181 000 unique TCRbeta sequences available for analysis. What the work shows at the level of the full study, not this receptor alone: The analysis was unable to tell different T cell subtypes apart. Repertoire similarity did not differ between concordant and discordant twins, which could be due to limited statistical power. Compared with healthy twins, IBD patients had fewer clonotypes in common with other individuals, a difference most pronounced in patients showing signs of disease activity. TCRbeta repertoire diversity, by inverse Simpson index, was decreased in IBD patients compared with their healthy co-twins. No single strong signal or clonotype linked to IBD turned up in the results, so the idea that one exists was not supported. Because patients received different immunosuppressive treatments, the repertoires may have picked up extra background noise and variability between individuals.

In regard to this clonotype: The clone's antigen remains unknown.

From each donor, an approximately 2.3 ml peripheral blood sample was drawn into PAXgene tubes and stored at -80 degrees C. Total RNA was isolated from whole blood with the PAXgene blood miRNA kit on an automated QIAcube, without T cell sorting. Peripheral blood from monozygotic twin pairs who were concordant or discordant for inflammatory bowel disease underwent deep TCRalpha and TCRbeta repertoire profiling using unique molecular barcoding. Smoking habits were recorded for all twin pairs, and each individual was classified as a current, former or never smoker. Library preparation used 5' RACE. Preparation of each TCR library used approximately 3,500 ng of total RNA. For each sample, cDNA was synthesized in eight separate reactions using SMARTScribe reverse transcriptase. During cDNA synthesis, unique molecular identifiers containing a 6-nucleotide sample barcode were introduced by template switching. Two nested PCRs of approximately 16 and 10 cycles amplified the TCRalpha and TCRbeta cDNA, and bead purification followed each PCR. Before amplification, the cDNA was treated with uracil DNA-glycosylase and purified using the QIAquick PCR purification kit. The second PCR was the step at which Illumina TruSeq-compatible adapters and sample-specific barcodes were added. Library quality and concentration were assessed using TapeStation and Qubit, and 5 ng of each library was pooled. Sequencing of pooled libraries was carried out on an Illumina HiSeq2500 single-index Rapid Run using 2 x 100 bp reads and custom sequencing primers. The study's own analysis went as follows. UMI-based consensus assembly with MiGEC version 1.2.6 was used to correct PCR and sequencing errors. V(D)J alignment, clonotype assembly and CDR3 extraction were performed with MiXCR version 2.1.1. To normalise gene usage, clonotype sharing and MAIT/NKT TCR abundance, the top 1000, 10 000 and 20 000 clonotypes in each sample were analysed. Diversity was computed as the inverse Simpson index with the vegan R package after downsampling to 27 000 UMIs. Paired Mann-Whitney U tests were applied to discordant twin pairs, with Benjamini-Hochberg correction for multiple testing. TCRdb reprocessed the sequencing reads and holds a single record per CDR3 protein sequence, with no DNA. What appears here as the V and J calls and clone size reflects TCRdb's work, not the paper's. This sample's records show around 450,000 distinct CDR3 sequences. About 2.4% of the sample rests with the top ten.

This TCR was sampled from a human donor with ulcerative colitis or Crohn's disease, or a healthy co-twin of an affected twin (not recorded which). Sequencing was carried out using blood.

The CDR3 sequence is CSAAEALAGGPRSGELFF. The chain uses TRBV20-1 and TRBJ2-2; TCRdb selects TRBD2, and the lack of DNA leaves this call unchecked. From its cysteine to its phenylalanine, the CDR3 spans 18 amino acids. This entry has no DNA. The germline V gene (reference sequence) provides CDR1 DFQATT and CDR2 SNEGSKA.